This is a list of T cell receptor beta chains from one sample in a study of spatial heterogeneity in lung cancer. TCRdb independently ran MiXCR on the 5' RACE reads; one entry per CDR3 protein. This sample has approximately 40,000 distinct CDR3 sequences, with approximately 5.2% found just once. Source: PBMCs, taken at surgery. The receptors were sampled from a female donor with early-stage non-small cell lung cancer. CDR3s include the opening cysteine and the closing phenylalanine or tryptophan. Some rows mark clone size as missing; the rest say once, few, many or name a class of expanded clone.

V gene	J gene	clone size	CDR3 protein
TRBV4-3	TRBJ2-2	many	CASSQMTGGFGELFF
TRBV20-1	TRBJ2-5	few	CTSSPRTGGWETQYF
TRBV7-2	TRBJ2-1	.	CASSLGSGAIYNEQFF
TRBV29-1	TRBJ2-5	many	CSVEAQGLLETQYF
TRBV11-2	TRBJ2-5	few	CASGRTSQETQYF
TRBV9	TRBJ2-2	many	CASSARAGYTGELFF
TRBV9	TRBJ2-3	.	CASSPDLDTQYF
TRBV12-3/TRBV12-4	TRBJ2-5	many	CASSRQLETQYF
TRBV11-2	TRBJ2-5	.	CASSSGLAGAQQETQYF
TRBV5-1	TRBJ2-3	.	CASSSTGRTSTDTQYF